This T cell receptor beta chain was recorded in a study of T cells in women clearing cervical HPV infection. In the study overall: Case blood was drawn a median about 23 weeks after lesion detection.

Sequencing was performed with immunoSEQ multiplex PCR; in TCRdb, only in-frame clones are kept and a portion is missing. The sample data list 20,000 to 25,000 clones. Prevalent HPV16 infections were excluded; only incident single HPV16 infections included. The V and J ends lost 5 bases and 6 bases respectively, with 16 bases between them. The CDR3 extends over 14 amino acids. Germline V gene data show CDR1 as SNHLY and CDR2 as FYNNEI. A remark on this clone: The antigen is unknown. The sequenced fragment ends 3 residues before the CDR3 boundary, so the rest is inferred from the germline J gene.

Points from the study as a whole: CIN3+ cases had significantly higher TCR repertoire richness than controls, but evenness did not differ. Cases carried less TRBV6-7 than controls: approximately 0.1% versus 0.16%.

The chain carries TRBV2 and TRBJ1-2; D is possibly TRBD1 (6 bases). Sequencing was carried out using blood buffy coat. This TCR derives from a woman aged 18 to 69 with a cervical HPV16 infection that either progressed to CIN3+ or cleared (not recorded which). The CDR3 bases that were read are TGTGCCAGCAGTTTGGAGACAGGAGGGAATGGC. Its translation is CASSLETGGNG. The whole CDR3 is CASSLETGGNGYTF.